This TCR beta chain was observed in a study of T cells in women clearing cervical HPV infection. Study-wide context: With HLA typing for only a few women, HLA confounding remains possible.

Findings and caveats of the study: TRBV6-7 relative abundance averaged around 0.11% in cases and less than 0.2% in controls.

A word on this clone: Antigen specificity is unknown. The read halts 3 residues ahead of the CDR3 end, with the missing end drawn from the germline J gene.

Deletions cut 9 bases from V and 2 bases from J, with 12 bases between. The germline CDR1 and CDR2 sequences are KGHDR and SFDVKD. The CDR3 length is 14 residues. Repertoires were generated with immunoSEQ multiplex PCR, while TCRdb's copy carries only in-frame clones and drops some. The repertoire table contains about 27,000 clones. J is TRBJ2-2 and V is TRBV24-1; D is perhaps TRBD2 (6 bases). This clonotype was sampled from a woman aged 18 to 75 with a cervical HPV16 infection that either progressed to CIN3+ or cleared (not recorded which). The sample comprised blood buffy coat. The sequenced CDR3 bases are TGTGCCACCGATTTGGGGGGAAACACCGGGGAG. This translates into CATDLGGNTGE. The CDR3, in full, reads CATDLGGNTGELFF.